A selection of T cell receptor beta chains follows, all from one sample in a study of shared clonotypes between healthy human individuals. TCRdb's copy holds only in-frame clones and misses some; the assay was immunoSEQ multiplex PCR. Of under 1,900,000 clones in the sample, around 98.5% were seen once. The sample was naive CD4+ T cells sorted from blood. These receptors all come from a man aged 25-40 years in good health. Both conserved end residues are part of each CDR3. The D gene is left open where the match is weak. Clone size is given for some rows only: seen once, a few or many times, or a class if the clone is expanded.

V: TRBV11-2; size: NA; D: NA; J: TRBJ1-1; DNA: TGTGCCAGCAGTGAACAGGGCCGGATGAACACTGAAGCTTTCTTT; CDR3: CASSEQGRMNTEAFF
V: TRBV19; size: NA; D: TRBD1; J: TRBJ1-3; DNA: TGTGCCAGTAGTATTTCTGGCGGGACAGGGATTTTCAGCTCTGGAAACACCATATATTTT; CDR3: CASSISGGTGIFSSGNTIYF
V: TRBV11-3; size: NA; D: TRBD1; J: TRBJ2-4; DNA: TGTGCCAGCAGCCACAGAGGGGGCGAGGAGGCCAAAAACATTCAGTACTTC; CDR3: CASSHRGGEEAKNIQYF
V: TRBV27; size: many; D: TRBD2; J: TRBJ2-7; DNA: TGTGCCAGCACCCGAGCGGGGACTAGCGGGATGTACGAGCAGTACTTC; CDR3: CASTRAGTSGMYEQYF
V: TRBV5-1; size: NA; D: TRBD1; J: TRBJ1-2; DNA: TGCGCCAGCAGCCGGGACAGGGAATATGGCTACACCTTC; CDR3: CASSRDREYGYTF
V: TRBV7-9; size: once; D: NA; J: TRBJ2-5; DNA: TGTGCCAGCAGCTTAGGAGCTCGGGAGCAAGAGACCCAGTACTTC; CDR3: CASSLGAREQETQYF
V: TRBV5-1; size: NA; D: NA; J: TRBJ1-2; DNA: TGCGCCAGCAGCCCCACAGGGTTAGCGGGTGGCTACACCTTC; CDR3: CASSPTGLAGGYTF
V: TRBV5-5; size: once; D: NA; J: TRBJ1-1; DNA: TGTGCCAGCAGCTTGGAAACCATGAACACTGAAGCTTTCTTT; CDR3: CASSLETMNTEAFF
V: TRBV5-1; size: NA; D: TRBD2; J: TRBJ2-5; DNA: TGCGCCAGCAGCCCCCACGGGGGGCAAGAGACCCAGTACTTC; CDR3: CASSPHGGQETQYF
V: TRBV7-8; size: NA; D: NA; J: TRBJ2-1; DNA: TGTGCCAGCAGCTTAAGTGGGGTACATGAGCAGTTCTTC; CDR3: CASSLSGVHEQFF
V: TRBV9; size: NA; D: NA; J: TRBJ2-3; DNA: TGTGCCAGCAGCTCAGGAGCCACAGATACGCAGTATTTT; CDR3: CASSSGATDTQYF
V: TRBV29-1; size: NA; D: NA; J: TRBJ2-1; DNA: TGCAGCGTTGATCCGGCAGCGTTTAGCTCCTACAATGAGCAGTTCTTC; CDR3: CSVDPAAFSSYNEQFF
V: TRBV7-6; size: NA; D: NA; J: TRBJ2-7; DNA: TGTGCCAGCAGCTTAGCGGGAGTCTCCGAGCAGTACTTC; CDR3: CASSLAGVSEQYF